The 12 T cell receptor beta chains below were found in one sample sequenced in a study of cytomegalovirus exposure and HLA in healthy donors. 60 Vbeta and 13 Jbeta primers were used in PCR. The repertoire was sequenced with immunoSEQ multiplex PCR; TCRdb's copy has only in-frame clones and lacks some. Of fewer than 200,000 clones in the sample, about 68% were seen once. The sequenced material came from PBMCs. The receptors stem from a female donor in good health and CMV-seronegative.

This clone was recorded a few times. This chain connects TRBV28 to TRBJ2-7; TRBD1 is a possible D gene (6 bases). Germline V gene lookup returns CDR1 MDHEN and CDR2 SYDVKM. The V gene lost 2 bases and the J gene lost 4 bases, with 18 bases spanning the gap. This CDR3 is 16 amino acids long. In nucleotides, the CDR3 is TGTGCCAGCAGTTTAAGGCCCGGTGGCAGGGGTTACGAGCAGTACTTC. Amino acid sequence: CASSLRPGGRGYEQYF.

The CDR3: CASSLGGGGYNEQFF. In DNA, the CDR3 is TGTGCCAGCAGCTTGGGAGGGGGCGGCTACAATGAGCAGTTCTTC. This rearrangement joins TRBV5-4 to TRBJ2-1, with TRBD1 identical over 7 bases. Trimming at V came to 0 bases and at J to 3 bases, leaving 3 bases not matched to a gene. The length of the CDR3 is 15 residues. The V gene's germline CDR1 is SGHNT and CDR2 YYREEE (reference sequence). Looking up the rest from reference TRBV5-4 and TRBJ2-1 gives the full variable domain: ETGVTQSPTHLIKTRGQQVTLRCSSQSGHNTVSWYQQALGQGPQFIFQYYREEENGRGNFPPRFSGLQFPNYSSELNVNALELDDSALYLCASSLGGGGYNEQFFGPGTRLTVL.

The table lists this clone with a count of one. The chain carries TRBV6-1 and TRBJ2-7; tentative D call: TRBD2 (6 bases). Trimming took 8 bases from V and 7 from J, leaving 24 bases between them. CDR3 length: 15 residues. Germline V gives CDR1 MNHNS, CDR2 SASEGT. CDR3: CASAHEGLASGEQYF. CDR3 bases: TGTGCCAGCGCGCACGAGGGGCTAGCAAGCGGGGAGCAGTACTTC.

V usage is TRBV28 and J usage is TRBJ2-6; D is perhaps TRBD1 (5 bases). With 6 bases removed from V and 4 bases from J, the gap between germline ends came to 7 bases. Germline-derived CDR1 and CDR2 are MDHEN and SYDVKM. The CDR3 is 13 amino acids. The CDR3 here is CASRGQGANVLTF. The DNA of the CDR3 is TGTGCCAGCAGGGGGCAAGGGGCCAACGTCCTGACTTTC.

V usage is TRBV6-5 and J usage is TRBJ1-1; D gene ambiguous. The CDR3 is made up of 14 amino acids. V was cut by 8 bases and J by 6 bases, with 19 bases left in between. Germline V lookup: CDR1 MNHEY, CDR2 SVGAGI. The CDR3, as DNA: TGTGCCAGCCGGAGCCTGCACGGGGAGGCTGAAGCTTTCTTT. This translates into CASRSLHGEAEAFF.

The rearrangement joins TRBV7-9 to TRBJ1-2; maybe TRBD1 (6 bases). Germline CDR1 is SEHNR and CDR2 is FQNEAQ (reference sequence). Deletions cut 1 base from V and 7 bases from J, with 22 bases between. This CDR3 has 17 residues. CDR3 in DNA: TGTGCCAGCAGCTTAGATATAGGTCGTGGCGGGGGGCCTGGCTACACCTTC. The encoded protein is CASSLDIGRGGGPGYTF.

The genes are TRBV28 and TRBJ2-3; 9 nucleotides match TRBD2. The V gene's germline CDR1 is MDHEN and CDR2 SYDVKM. This CDR3 is built from 18 residues. V dropped 3 bases and J dropped 4; count of bases not matched to a gene: 14. The CDR3 loop is CASSFGYLAGAGADTQYF. Written as DNA, the CDR3 is TGTGCCAGCAGTTTCGGGTACTTAGCGGGGGCTGGGGCAGATACGCAGTATTTT.

The rearrangement links TRBV4-3 to TRBJ2-2; D perhaps matches TRBD2 (5 bases). Germline-derived CDR1 and CDR2 are LGHNA and YSLEER. V was trimmed by 10 bases and J by 4 bases, leaving 16 bases between them. The CDR3 totals 14 residues. The CDR3 reads CATRLGGGTGELFF. The CDR3, as DNA: TGCGCCACCAGGTTAGGAGGAGGCACCGGGGAGCTGTTTTTT.

This CDR3 reads CASSSGGAEGRDEQFF. CDR3 nucleotide sequence: TGTGCCAGCAGCTCCGGCGGGGCCGAAGGGAGGGATGAGCAGTTCTTC. V gene TRBV4-2 combines with J gene TRBJ2-1; TRBD2 matches at 7 bases. The CDR3 loop spans 16 amino acids. Per the germline V gene, CDR1 is LGHNA and CDR2 is YNFKEQ. V shed 5 bases and J 8 bases; nucleotides not matched to a gene: 15.

The rearrangement uses TRBV28 and TRBJ1-5; D remains ambiguous. The CDR3 contains 14 residues. Germline V gene data show CDR1 as MDHEN and CDR2 as SYDVKM. V lost 1 base, J lost 5 bases, and 9 bases lay in between. The CDR3 protein is CASSLFGEHQPQHF. Here the CDR3 DNA reads TGTGCCAGCAGTTTATTTGGGGAGCATCAGCCCCAGCATTTT.

The chain uses TRBV5-1 and TRBJ1-5; 11 bases match TRBD1. The V gene end was trimmed by 4 bases and the J gene end by 4 bases; junction bases not matched to a gene: 1. In germline, CDR1 is SGHRS, CDR2 YFSETQ. The CDR3 runs to 14 residues. The CDR3 nucleotides read TGCGCCAGCAGCCGGGACAGGGGGAATCAGCCCCAGCATTTT. Amino acid sequence: CASSRDRGNQPQHF.

V usage is TRBV6-4 and J usage is TRBJ2-7; no firm D call. The CDR3 loop spans 13 amino acids. Germline V gene sequence: CDR1 MRHNA, CDR2 SNTAGT. With 4 bases removed from V and 2 bases from J, the gap between germline ends came to 9 bases. In DNA form, the CDR3 reads TGTGCCAGCAGTGGAGTAAATCCCTACGAGCAGTACTTC. Protein: CASSGVNPYEQYF.